The 9 T cell receptor beta chains reported below all come from one sample, sequenced in a study of STAT5B mutations in CD4+ large granular lymphocyte leukemia. Data came from immunoSEQ multiplex PCR; TCRdb stores just in-frame clones and leaves some out. The repertoire holds around 30,000 clones, with about 70% as singletons. Sequencing was done on a sample of CD4+ T cells from blood buffy coats. The receptors come from a human donor in good health.

This chain links TRBV9 with TRBJ1-1, with D possibly being TRBD1 (5 bases). The CDR3 sequence is 13 residues long. Trimming cost V 6 bases and J 6 bases, with 15 bases left between them. Germline V lookup: CDR1 SGDLS, CDR2 YYNGEE. The CDR3 sequence: CASTRLQAAEAFF. The CDR3 nucleotides read TGTGCCAGCACCAGGCTACAGGCTGCTGAAGCTTTCTTT. Drawing the rest from reference TRBV9 and TRBJ1-1, the complete variable domain is DSGVTQTPKHLITATGQRVTLRCSPRSGDLSVYWYQQSLDQGLQFLIQYYNGEERAKGNILERFSAQQFPDLHSELNLSSLELGDSALYFCASTRLQAAEAFFGQGTRLTVV.

V gene TRBV27 combines with J gene TRBJ2-3; the D call may be TRBD1 or TRBD2 (6 bases each). The length of the CDR3 is 15 residues. Trimming removed 4 bases at V and 2 bases at J, with 13 bases between. The V gene's germline CDR1 is MNHEY and CDR2 SMNVEV (reference sequence). DNA for the CDR3: TGTGCCAGCAGTTCCTACAGGGAGGCCACAGATACGCAGTATTTT. Translated, it gives CASSSYREATDTQYF.

This rearrangement joins TRBV18 to TRBJ1-2; 7 bases are a match to TRBD1. The CDR3 totals 15 residues. Germline V lookup: CDR1 KGHSH, CDR2 LQKENI. V gave up 5 bases and J gave up 2 bases; unmatched junction bases: 8. In nucleotides, the CDR3 is TGTGCCAGCTCAACCCTTGAGGGGGCCAACTATGGCTACACCTTC. This gives the protein CASSTLEGANYGYTF.

This clone was detected only a few times. This chain uses TRBV19 with TRBJ1-5; D call uncertain. The CDR3 consists of 12 residues. Germline V gene sequence: CDR1 LNHDA, CDR2 SQIVND (reference sequence). V lost 7 bases, J lost 9 bases, and 13 bases lay in between. CDR3: CASNPDGGPQHF. The CDR3 nucleotides read TGTGCCAGTAACCCAGATGGCGGGCCCCAGCATTTT.

The chain has TRBV4-1 and TRBJ2-1; D might be TRBD1 (6 bases). The CDR3 contains 17 residues. Looked up from germline, CDR1 is MGHRA and CDR2 is YSYEKL. Trimming cost V 0 bases and J 8 bases, with 20 bases left between them. The CDR3 DNA reads as TGCGCCAGCAGCCAAGATCCGGGCAGGGGTCAAAACGATGAGCAGTTCTTC. Protein product: CASSQDPGRGQNDEQFF.

The genes are TRBV27 and TRBJ2-7; D remains unclear. Germline V gene sequence: CDR1 MNHEY, CDR2 SMNVEV (reference sequence). CDR3 length: 13 amino acids. The ends were cut back, 5 bases at V and 0 bases at J, with 8 bases in the middle. The CDR3 DNA follows: TGTGCCAGCAGTGACCGGTCCTCCTACGAGCAGTACTTC. This codes for CASSDRSSYEQYF.

CDR3 sequence reads: CASSPRGQGNSPLHF. The CDR3 DNA reads TGTGCCAGCAGCCCCCGGGGACAGGGGAATTCACCCCTCCACTTT. This chain connects TRBV5-5 to TRBJ1-6; 10 positions match TRBD1. This CDR3 comprises 15 residues. The germline CDR1 and CDR2 sequences are SGHKS and YYEKEE (reference sequence). V lost 4 bases to trimming and J lost 7 bases; unmatched junction nucleotides: 5.

The chain carries TRBV30 and TRBJ1-2; D is unresolved. The length of the CDR3 is 15 residues. Germline values: CDR1 GTSNPN, CDR2 SVGIG (reference sequence). Trimming cost V 2 bases and J 4 bases, with 17 bases left between them. The CDR3 nucleotides are TGTGCCTGGAGTAGTAGGACTGCCGCCCTCTATGGCTACACCTTC. This translates into CAWSSRTAALYGYTF.

The chain uses TRBV29-1 and TRBJ2-3, with D possibly TRBD1 on 6 matching bases. V was clipped by 4 bases and J by 0 bases, with 17 bases between them. The CDR3 is 16 residues long. Germline CDR1 SQVTM, CDR2 ANQGSEA. The CDR3 bases are TGCAGCGTTGTCAGGACAGCCGAATTGAGCACAGATACGCAGTATTTT. The encoded protein is CSVVRTAELSTDTQYF.